The rows below give T cell receptor beta chains drawn from one sample of a study of blood T cell repertoires in COVID-19. Method: immunoSEQ multiplex PCR; TCRdb's copy keeps in-frame clones and lacks some. The sample has 110,000 to 150,000 clones, approximately 92% seen once. Sequenced: peripheral blood. The receptors were gathered from a woman aged 55-70 years with active COVID-19. CDR3s include the opening cysteine and the closing phenylalanine or tryptophan. The order of the fields is CDR3 protein, CDR3 DNA, J gene, clone size, V gene, D gene. A D gene is named only where the DNA matches it firmly. Clone size appears in some rows only: once, few, many, or a class for an expanded clone.

CDR3: CAISAGTGGAFF
DNA: TGTGCCATCAGCGCCGGGACAGGGGGGGCTTTCTTT
J: TRBJ1-1
size: once
V: TRBV10-3
D: TRBD1

CDR3: CAITQAPGDGYTF
DNA: TGTGCCATCACACAGGCCCCAGGAGATGGCTACACCTTC
J: TRBJ1-2
size: few
V: TRBV10-3
D: .

CDR3: CASSPAYQETQYF
DNA: TGTGCCAGCTCACCCGCGTACCAAGAGACCCAGTACTTC
J: TRBJ2-5
size: .
V: TRBV18
D: .

CDR3: CASSHFTGETYEQYF
DNA: TGCGCCAGCAGCCATTTTACGGGAGAGACCTACGAGCAGTACTTC
J: TRBJ2-7
size: .
V: TRBV4-3
D: .

CDR3: CASSLLYTGANVLTF
DNA: TGTGCCAGCAGTTTATTGTACACTGGGGCCAACGTCCTGACTTTC
J: TRBJ2-6
size: once
V: TRBV27
D: .

CDR3: CASSLGGGGWSEAFF
DNA: TGTGCCAGCAGCTTAGGGGGCGGGGGCTGGTCTGAAGCTTTCTTT
J: TRBJ1-1
size: .
V: TRBV11-2
D: .

CDR3: CASRPDLYNEQFF
DNA: TGTGCCAGCAGGCCGGACTTATACAATGAGCAGTTCTTC
J: TRBJ2-1
size: .
V: TRBV7-9
D: .

CDR3: CASSLTSGGQETQYF
DNA: TGTGCCAGCTCGCTCACTAGCGGGGGCCAAGAGACCCAGTACTTC
J: TRBJ2-5
size: .
V: TRBV18
D: TRBD2

CDR3: CASSYSKVAGGRTGELFF
DNA: TGTGCCAGCAGTTACTCGAAAGTAGCGGGAGGGCGTACCGGGGAGCTGTTTTTT
J: TRBJ2-2
size: .
V: TRBV6-2/TRBV6-3
D: TRBD2

CDR3: CASSLNRVSNYGYTF
DNA: TGTGCCAGTAGTCTCAACAGGGTATCTAACTATGGCTACACCTTC
J: TRBJ1-2
size: .
V: TRBV19
D: .

CDR3: CASSIPGATNQPQHF
DNA: TGTGCCAGTAGTATTCCAGGGGCCACTAATCAGCCCCAGCATTTT
J: TRBJ1-5
size: .
V: TRBV19
D: .

CDR3: CASSIAQGIVGNQPQHF
DNA: TGTGCCAGTAGTATCGCCCAGGGGATAGTGGGCAATCAGCCCCAGCATTTT
J: TRBJ1-5
size: .
V: TRBV19
D: .

CDR3: CASSVTPSGYTDTQYF
DNA: TGTGCCAGCAGCGTCACCCCTAGCGGATACACAGATACGCAGTATTTT
J: TRBJ2-3
size: .
V: TRBV9
D: TRBD2

CDR3: CASSSFRAGPRGTGELFF
DNA: TGTGCCAGCAGTTCCTTCAGGGCGGGCCCTCGGGGGACCGGGGAGCTGTTTTTT
J: TRBJ2-2
size: .
V: TRBV6-2/TRBV6-3
D: .

CDR3: CASSIGDVGVNTGELFF
DNA: TGTGCCAGCAGCATCGGGGATGTGGGAGTAAATACCGGGGAGCTGTTTTTT
J: TRBJ2-2
size: .
V: TRBV21-1
D: .

CDR3: CASSLGLGESDTQYF
DNA: TGTGCCAGCAGCTTAGGCCTTGGGGAGTCTGATACGCAGTATTTT
J: TRBJ2-3
size: .
V: TRBV11-3
D: .

CDR3: CASSYYGTGGDYGYTF
DNA: TGTGCCAGCAGTTACTATGGGACAGGGGGGGACTATGGCTACACCTTC
J: TRBJ1-2
size: .
V: TRBV6-5
D: TRBD1

CDR3: CASSRPGQGSYEQYF
DNA: TGCGCCAGCAGCCGCCCGGGACAGGGATCCTACGAGCAGTACTTC
J: TRBJ2-7
size: .
V: TRBV4-1
D: TRBD1

CDR3: CASTPGTEKNIQYF
DNA: TGTGCCAGCACACCCGGGACAGAGAAAAACATTCAGTACTTC
J: TRBJ2-4
size: .
V: TRBV6-6
D: TRBD1

CDR3: CATGSGSVSYEQYF
DNA: TGTGCCACTGGAAGCGGGAGTGTATCCTACGAGCAGTACTTC
J: TRBJ2-7
size: .
V: TRBV7-2
D: TRBD2

CDR3: CASSWGQGNKNIQYF
DNA: TGTGCCAGCAGCTGGGGACAGGGTAACAAAAACATTCAGTACTTC
J: TRBJ2-4
size: .
V: TRBV7-3
D: TRBD1

CDR3: CASSPSRGSYEQYF
DNA: TGTGCCAGCAGCCCAAGCAGAGGGAGCTACGAGCAGTACTTC
J: TRBJ2-7
size: .
V: TRBV7-3
D: .

CDR3: CASSLARGIIDNEQFF
DNA: TGTGCCAGTAGTCTGGCTCGGGGGATAATCGACAATGAGCAGTTCTTC
J: TRBJ2-1
size: .
V: TRBV19
D: .

CDR3: CASSFGDRVYEQYF
DNA: TGCGCCAGCAGCTTTGGGGACAGGGTCTACGAGCAGTACTTC
J: TRBJ2-7
size: .
V: TRBV5-1
D: TRBD1